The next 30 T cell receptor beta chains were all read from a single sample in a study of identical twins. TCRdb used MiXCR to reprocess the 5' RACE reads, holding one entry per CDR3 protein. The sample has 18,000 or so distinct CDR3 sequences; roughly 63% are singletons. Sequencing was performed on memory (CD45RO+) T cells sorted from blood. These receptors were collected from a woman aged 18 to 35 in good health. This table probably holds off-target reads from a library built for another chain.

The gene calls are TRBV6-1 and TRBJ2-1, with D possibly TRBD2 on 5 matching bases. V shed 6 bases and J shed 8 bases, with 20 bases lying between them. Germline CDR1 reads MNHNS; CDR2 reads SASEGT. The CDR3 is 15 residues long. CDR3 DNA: TGTGCCAGCAGAACGCGAGGGAGAGGAATCGATGAGCAGTTCTTC. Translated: CASRTRGRGIDEQFF.

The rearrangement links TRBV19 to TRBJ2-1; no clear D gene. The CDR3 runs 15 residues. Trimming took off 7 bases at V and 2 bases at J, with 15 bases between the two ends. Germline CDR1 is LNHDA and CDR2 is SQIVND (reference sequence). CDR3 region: CASTDGLGAYNEQFF. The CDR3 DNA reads TGTGCCAGTACCGACGGTCTTGGGGCCTACAATGAGCAGTTCTTC.

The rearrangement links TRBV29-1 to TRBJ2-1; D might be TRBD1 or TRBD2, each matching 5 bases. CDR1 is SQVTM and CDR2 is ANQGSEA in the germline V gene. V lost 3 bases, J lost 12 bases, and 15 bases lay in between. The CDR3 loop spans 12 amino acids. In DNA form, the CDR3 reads TGCAGCGTTGAGGGGCCCGATGGGAGGCAGTTCTTC. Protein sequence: CSVEGPDGRQFF.

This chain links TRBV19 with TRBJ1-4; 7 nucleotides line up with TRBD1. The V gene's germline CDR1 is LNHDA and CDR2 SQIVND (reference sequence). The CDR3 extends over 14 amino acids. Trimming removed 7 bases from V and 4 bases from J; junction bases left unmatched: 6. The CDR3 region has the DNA TGTGCCAGTAAAAAGGGGACAGATAATGAAAAACTGTTTTTT. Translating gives CASKKGTDNEKLFF. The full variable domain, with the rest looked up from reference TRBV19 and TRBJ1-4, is DGGITQSPKYLFRKEGQNVTLSCEQNLNHDAMYWYRQDPGQGLRLIYYSQIVNDFQKGDIAEGYSVSREKKESFPLTVTSAQKNPTAFYLCASKKGTDNEKLFFGSGTQLSVL.

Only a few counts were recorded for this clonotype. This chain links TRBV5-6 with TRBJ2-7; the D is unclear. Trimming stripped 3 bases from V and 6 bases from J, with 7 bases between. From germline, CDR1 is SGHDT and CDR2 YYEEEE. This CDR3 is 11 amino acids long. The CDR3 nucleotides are TGTGCCAGCAGCTCCCGGCGCGAGCAGTACTTC. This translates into CASSSRREQYF. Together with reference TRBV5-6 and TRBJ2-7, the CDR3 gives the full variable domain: DAGVTQSPTHLIKTRGQQVTLRCSPKSGHDTVSWYQQALGQGPQFIFQYYEEEERQRGNFPDRFSGHQFPNYSSELNVNALLLGDSALYLCASSSRREQYFGPGTRLTVT.

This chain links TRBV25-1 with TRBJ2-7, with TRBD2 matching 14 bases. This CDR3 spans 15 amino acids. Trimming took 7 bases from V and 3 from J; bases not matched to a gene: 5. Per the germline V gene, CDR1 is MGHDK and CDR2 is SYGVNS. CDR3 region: CASTPGLAGVYEQYF. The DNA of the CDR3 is TGTGCCAGCACTCCGGGACTAGCGGGAGTCTACGAGCAGTACTTC.

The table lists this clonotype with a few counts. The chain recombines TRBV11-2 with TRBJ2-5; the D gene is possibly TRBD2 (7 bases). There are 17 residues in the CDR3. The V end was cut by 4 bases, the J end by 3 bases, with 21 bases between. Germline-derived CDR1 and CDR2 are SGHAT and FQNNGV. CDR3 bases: TGTGCCAGCAGCTCCCCCTGGGGGGGCGGAGCGGAAGAGACCCAGTACTTC. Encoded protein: CASSSPWGGGAEETQYF. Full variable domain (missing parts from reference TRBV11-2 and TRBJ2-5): EAGVAQSPRYKIIEKRQSVAFWCNPISGHATLYWYQQILGQGPKLLIQFQNNGVVDDSQLPKDRFSAERLKGVDSTLKIQPAKLEDSAVYLCASSSPWGGGAEETQYFGPGTRLLVL.

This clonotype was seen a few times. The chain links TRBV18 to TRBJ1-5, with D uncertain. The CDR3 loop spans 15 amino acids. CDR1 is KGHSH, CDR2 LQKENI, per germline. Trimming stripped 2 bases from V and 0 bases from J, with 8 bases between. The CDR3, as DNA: TGTGCCAGCTCACCAGAAGTTTATAGCAATCAGCCCCAGCATTTT. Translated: CASSPEVYSNQPQHF. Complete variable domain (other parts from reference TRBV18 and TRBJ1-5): NAGVMQNPRHLVRRRGQEARLRCSPMKGHSHVYWYRQLPEEGLKFMVYLQKENIIDESGMPKERFSAEFPKEGPSILRIQQVVRGDSAAYFCASSPEVYSNQPQHFGDGTRLSIL.

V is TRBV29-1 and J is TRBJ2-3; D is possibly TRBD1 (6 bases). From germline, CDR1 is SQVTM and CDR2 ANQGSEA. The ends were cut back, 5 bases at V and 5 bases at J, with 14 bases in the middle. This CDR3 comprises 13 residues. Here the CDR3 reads CSVSPGHRDTQYF. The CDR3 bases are TGCAGCGTTTCCCCGGGACACCGAGATACGCAGTATTTT.

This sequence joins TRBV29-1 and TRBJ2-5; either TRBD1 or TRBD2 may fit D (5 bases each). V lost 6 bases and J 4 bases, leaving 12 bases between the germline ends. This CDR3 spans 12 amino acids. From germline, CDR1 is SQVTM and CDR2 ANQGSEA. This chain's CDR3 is CSVLRDVETQYF. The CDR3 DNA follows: TGCAGCGTCCTCAGGGACGTAGAGACCCAGTACTTC.

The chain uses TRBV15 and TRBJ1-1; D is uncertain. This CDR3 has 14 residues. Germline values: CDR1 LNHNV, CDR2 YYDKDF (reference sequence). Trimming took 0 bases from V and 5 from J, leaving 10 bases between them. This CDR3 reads CATSRDMRVTEAFF. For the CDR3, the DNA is TGTGCCACCAGCAGAGACATGAGGGTTACTGAAGCTTTCTTT.

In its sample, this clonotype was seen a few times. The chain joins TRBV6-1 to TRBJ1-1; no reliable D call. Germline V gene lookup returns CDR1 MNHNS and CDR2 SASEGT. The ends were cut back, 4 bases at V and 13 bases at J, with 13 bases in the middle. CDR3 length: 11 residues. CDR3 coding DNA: TGTGCCAGCAGTGGAACAGACGTCGTTTTCTTT. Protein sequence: CASSGTDVVFF.

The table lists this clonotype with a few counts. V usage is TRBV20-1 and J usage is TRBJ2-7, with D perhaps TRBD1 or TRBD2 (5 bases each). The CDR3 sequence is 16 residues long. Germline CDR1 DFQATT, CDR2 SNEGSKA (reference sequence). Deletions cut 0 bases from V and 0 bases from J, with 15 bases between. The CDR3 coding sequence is TGCAGTGCTAGAGATATCCGGGGTACAGGCTCCTACGAGCAGTACTTC. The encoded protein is CSARDIRGTGSYEQYF.

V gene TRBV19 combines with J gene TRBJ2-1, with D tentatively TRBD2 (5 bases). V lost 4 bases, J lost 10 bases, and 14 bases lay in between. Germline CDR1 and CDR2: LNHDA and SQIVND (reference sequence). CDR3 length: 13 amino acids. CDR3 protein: CASSTTARGEQFF. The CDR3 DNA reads TGTGCCAGTAGTACAACCGCCCGAGGGGAGCAGTTCTTC. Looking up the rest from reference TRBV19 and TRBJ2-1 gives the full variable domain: DGGITQSPKYLFRKEGQNVTLSCEQNLNHDAMYWYRQDPGQGLRLIYYSQIVNDFQKGDIAEGYSVSREKKESFPLTVTSAQKNPTAFYLCASSTTARGEQFFGPGTRLTVL.

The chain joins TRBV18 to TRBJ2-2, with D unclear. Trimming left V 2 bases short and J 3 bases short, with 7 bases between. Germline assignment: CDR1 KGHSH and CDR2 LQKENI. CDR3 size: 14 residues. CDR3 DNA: TGTGCCAGCTCACCAAGCCTAGACACCGGGGAGCTGTTTTTT. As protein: CASSPSLDTGELFF.

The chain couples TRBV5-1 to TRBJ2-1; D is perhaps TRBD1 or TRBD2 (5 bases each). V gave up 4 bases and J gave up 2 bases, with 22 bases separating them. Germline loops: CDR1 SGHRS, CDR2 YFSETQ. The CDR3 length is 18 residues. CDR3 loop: CASSPREAGTVTYNEQFF. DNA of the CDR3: TGCGCCAGCAGCCCAAGGGAAGCCGGGACCGTGACCTACAATGAGCAGTTCTTC.

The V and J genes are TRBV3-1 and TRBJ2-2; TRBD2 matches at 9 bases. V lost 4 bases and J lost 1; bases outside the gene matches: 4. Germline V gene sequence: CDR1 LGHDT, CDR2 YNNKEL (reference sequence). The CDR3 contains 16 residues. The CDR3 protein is CASSLPAGGNTGELFF. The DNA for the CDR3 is TGTGCCAGCAGCCTCCCAGCGGGAGGGAACACCGGGGAGCTGTTTTTT.

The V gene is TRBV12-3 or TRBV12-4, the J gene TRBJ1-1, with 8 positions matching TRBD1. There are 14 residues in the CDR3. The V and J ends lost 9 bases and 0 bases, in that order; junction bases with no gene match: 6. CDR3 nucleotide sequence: TGTGCCAGTTCGGGGACAGGAGTGAACACTGAAGCTTTCTTT. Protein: CASSGTGVNTEAFF.

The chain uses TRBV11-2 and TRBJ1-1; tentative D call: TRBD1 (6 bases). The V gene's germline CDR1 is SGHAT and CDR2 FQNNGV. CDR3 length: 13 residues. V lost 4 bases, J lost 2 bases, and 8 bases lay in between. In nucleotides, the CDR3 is TGTGCCAGCAGCTCAGGGGTAAACACTGAAGCTTTCTTT. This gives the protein CASSSGVNTEAFF.

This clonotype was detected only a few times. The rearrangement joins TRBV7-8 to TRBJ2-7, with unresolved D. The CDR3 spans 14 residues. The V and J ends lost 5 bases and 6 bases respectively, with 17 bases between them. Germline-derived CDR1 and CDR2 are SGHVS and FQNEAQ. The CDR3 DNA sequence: TGTGCCAGCAGCCCCCTGACGGTACGGGTCGAGCAGTACTTC. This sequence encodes CASSPLTVRVEQYF.

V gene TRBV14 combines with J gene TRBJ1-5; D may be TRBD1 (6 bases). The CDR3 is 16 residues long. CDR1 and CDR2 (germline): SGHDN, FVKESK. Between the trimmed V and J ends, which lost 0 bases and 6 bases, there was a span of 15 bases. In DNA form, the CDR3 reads TGTGCCAGCAGCCAAGATAAAGGGGGGGCCAGTCAGCCCCAGCATTTT. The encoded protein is CASSQDKGGASQPQHF.

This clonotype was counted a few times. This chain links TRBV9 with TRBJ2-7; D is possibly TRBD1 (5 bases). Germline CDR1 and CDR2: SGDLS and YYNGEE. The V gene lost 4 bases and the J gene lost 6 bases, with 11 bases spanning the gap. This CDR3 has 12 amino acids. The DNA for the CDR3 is TGTGCCAGCAGCAACAGGTTTTCCGAGCAGTACTTC. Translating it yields CASSNRFSEQYF.

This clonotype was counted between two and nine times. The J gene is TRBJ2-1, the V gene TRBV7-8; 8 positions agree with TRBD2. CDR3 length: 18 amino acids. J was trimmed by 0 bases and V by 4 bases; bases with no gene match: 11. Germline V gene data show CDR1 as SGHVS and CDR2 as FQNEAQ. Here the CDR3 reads CASSSRGLAGNSYNEQFF. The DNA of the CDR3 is TGTGCCAGCAGCTCACGGGGCCTAGCGGGTAACTCCTACAATGAGCAGTTCTTC.

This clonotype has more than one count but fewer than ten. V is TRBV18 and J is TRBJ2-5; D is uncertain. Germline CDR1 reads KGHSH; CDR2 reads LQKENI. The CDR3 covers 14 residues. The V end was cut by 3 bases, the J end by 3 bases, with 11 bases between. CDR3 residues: CASSPGHEKETQYF. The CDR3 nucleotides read TGTGCCAGCTCACCCGGGCACGAGAAAGAGACCCAGTACTTC.

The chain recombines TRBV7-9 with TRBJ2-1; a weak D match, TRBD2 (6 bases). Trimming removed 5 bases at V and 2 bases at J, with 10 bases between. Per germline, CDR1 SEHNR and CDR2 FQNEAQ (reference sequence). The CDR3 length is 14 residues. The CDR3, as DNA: TGTGCCAGCAGCCTTAGCGGTCCCTACAATGAGCAGTTCTTC. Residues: CASSLSGPYNEQFF.

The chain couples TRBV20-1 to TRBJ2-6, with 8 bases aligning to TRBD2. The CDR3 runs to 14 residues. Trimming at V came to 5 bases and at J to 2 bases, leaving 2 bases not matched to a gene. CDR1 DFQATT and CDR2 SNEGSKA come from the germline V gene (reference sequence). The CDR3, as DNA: TGCAGTGCTTTTAGCGGGGCTGGGGCCAACGTCCTGACTTTC. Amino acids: CSAFSGAGANVLTF.

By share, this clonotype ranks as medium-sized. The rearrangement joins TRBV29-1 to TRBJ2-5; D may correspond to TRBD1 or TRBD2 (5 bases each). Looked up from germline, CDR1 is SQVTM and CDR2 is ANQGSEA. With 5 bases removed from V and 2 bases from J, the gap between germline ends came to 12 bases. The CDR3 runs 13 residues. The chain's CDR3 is CSVRDRVQETQYF. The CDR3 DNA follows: TGCAGCGTTCGGGACCGCGTACAAGAGACCCAGTACTTC.

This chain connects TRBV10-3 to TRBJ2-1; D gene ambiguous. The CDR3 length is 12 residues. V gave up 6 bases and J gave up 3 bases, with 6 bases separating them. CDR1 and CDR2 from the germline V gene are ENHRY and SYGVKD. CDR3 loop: CAISPSYNEQFF. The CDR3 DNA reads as TGTGCCATCAGCCCAAGCTACAATGAGCAGTTCTTC.

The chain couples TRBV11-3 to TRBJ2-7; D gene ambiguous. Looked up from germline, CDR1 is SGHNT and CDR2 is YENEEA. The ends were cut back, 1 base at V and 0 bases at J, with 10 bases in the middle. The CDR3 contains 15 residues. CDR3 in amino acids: CASSLAGESSYEQYF. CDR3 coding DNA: TGTGCCAGCAGCTTAGCCGGCGAAAGCTCCTACGAGCAGTACTTC.

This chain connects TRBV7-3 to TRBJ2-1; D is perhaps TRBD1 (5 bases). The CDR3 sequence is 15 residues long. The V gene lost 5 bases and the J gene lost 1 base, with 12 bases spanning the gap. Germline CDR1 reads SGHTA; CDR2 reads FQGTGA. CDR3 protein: CASSPRVNSYNEQFF. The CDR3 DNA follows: TGTGCCAGCAGCCCCAGGGTTAATTCCTACAATGAGCAGTTCTTC. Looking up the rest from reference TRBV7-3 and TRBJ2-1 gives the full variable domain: GAGVSQTPSNKVTEKGKYVELRCDPISGHTALYWYRQSLGQGPEFLIYFQGTGAADDSGLPNDRFFAVRPEGSVSTLKIQRTERGDSAVYLCASSPRVNSYNEQFFGPGTRLTVL.